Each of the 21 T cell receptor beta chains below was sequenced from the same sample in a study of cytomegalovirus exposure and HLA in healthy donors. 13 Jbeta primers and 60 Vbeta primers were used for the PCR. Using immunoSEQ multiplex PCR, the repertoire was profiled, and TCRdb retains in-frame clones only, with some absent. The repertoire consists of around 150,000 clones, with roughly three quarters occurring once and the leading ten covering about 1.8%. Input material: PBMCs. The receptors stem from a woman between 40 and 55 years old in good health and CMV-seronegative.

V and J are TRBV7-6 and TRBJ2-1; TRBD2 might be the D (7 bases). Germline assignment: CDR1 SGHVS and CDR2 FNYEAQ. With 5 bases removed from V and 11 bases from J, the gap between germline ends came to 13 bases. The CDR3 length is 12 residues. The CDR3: CASSGTRGQQFF. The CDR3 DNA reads TGTGCCAGCAGCGGCACGCGGGGGCAGCAGTTCTTC.

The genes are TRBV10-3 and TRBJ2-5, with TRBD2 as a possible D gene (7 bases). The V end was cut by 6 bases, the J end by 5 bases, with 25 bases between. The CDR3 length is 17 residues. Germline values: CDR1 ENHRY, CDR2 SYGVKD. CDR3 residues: CAIRTSLGGGGPETQYF. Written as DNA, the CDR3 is TGTGCCATCAGGACCTCGTTAGGAGGGGGGGGCCCGGAGACCCAGTACTTC.

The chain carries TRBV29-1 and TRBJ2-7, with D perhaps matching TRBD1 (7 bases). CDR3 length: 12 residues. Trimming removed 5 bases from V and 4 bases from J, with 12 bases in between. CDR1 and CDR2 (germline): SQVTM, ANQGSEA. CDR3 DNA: TGCAGCGTTCAGGGGGGTTTTTACGAGCAGTACTTC. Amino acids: CSVQGGFYEQYF.

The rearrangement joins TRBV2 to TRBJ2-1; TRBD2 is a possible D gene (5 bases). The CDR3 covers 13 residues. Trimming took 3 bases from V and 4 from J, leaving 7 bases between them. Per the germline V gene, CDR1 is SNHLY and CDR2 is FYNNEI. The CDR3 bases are TGTGCCAGCAGTGACGGGGTATACAATGAGCAGTTCTTC. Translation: CASSDGVYNEQFF.

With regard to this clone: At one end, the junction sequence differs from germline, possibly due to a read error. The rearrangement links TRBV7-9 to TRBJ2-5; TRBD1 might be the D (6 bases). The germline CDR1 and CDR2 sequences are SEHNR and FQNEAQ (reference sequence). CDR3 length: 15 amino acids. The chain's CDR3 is CSSSRGQGQGETQYF. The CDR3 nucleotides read TGTTCCAGCAGCCGTGGGCAGGGGCAGGGAGAGACCCAGTACTTC.

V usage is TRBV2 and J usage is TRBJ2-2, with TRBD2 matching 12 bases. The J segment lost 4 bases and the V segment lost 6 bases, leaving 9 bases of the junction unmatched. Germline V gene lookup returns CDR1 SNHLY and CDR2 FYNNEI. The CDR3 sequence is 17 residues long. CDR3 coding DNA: TGTGCCAGCAGCACCCTAGCGGGGGGGCTATTCACCGGGGAGCTGTTTTTT. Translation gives CASSTLAGGLFTGELFF.

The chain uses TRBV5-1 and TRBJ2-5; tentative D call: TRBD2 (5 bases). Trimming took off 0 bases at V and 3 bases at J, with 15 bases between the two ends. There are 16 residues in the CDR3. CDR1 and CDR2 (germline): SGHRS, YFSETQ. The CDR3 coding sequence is TGCGCCAGCAGCTTGGGCGTGGAGGATATAGAAGAGACCCAGTACTTC. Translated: CASSLGVEDIEETQYF.

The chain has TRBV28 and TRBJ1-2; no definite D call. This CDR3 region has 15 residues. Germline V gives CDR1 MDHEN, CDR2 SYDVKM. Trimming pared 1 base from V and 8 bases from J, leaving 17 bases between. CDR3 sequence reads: CASSLLVEEPRGYTF. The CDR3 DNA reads TGTGCCAGCAGTTTATTAGTTGAGGAACCGAGGGGCTACACCTTC.

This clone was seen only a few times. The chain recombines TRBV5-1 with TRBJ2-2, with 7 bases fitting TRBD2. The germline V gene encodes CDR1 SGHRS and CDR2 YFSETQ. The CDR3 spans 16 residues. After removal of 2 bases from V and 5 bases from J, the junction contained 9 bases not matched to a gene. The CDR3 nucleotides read TGCGCCAGCAGCTTTAAAGGACTAGACAATACCGGGGAGCTGTTTTTT. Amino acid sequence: CASSFKGLDNTGELFF.

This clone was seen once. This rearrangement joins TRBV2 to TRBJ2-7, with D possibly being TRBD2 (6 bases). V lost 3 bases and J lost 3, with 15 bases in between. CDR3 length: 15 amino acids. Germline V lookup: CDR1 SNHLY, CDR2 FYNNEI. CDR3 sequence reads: CASSELGTAIYEQYF. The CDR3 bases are TGTGCCAGCAGTGAGTTAGGGACTGCAATCTACGAGCAGTACTTC. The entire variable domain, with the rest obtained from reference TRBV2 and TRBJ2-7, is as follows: EPEVTQTPSHQVTQMGQEVILRCVPISNHLYFYWYRQILGQKVEFLVSFYNNEISEKSEIFDDQFSVERPDGSNFTLKIRSTKLEDSAMYFCASSELGTAIYEQYFGPGTRLTVT.

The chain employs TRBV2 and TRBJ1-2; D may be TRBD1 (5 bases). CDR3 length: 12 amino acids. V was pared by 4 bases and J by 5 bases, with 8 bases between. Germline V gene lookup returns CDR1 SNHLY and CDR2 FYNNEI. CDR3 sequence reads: CASSVDSYGYTF. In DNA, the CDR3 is TGTGCCAGCAGTGTTGACAGTTATGGCTACACCTTC.

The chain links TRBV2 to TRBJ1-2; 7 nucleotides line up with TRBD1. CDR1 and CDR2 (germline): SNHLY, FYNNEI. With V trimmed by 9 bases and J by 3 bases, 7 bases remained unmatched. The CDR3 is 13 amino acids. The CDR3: CASRRQGDYGYTF. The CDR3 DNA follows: TGTGCCAGTCGCCGACAGGGTGACTATGGCTACACCTTC. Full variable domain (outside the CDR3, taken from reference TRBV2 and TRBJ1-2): EPEVTQTPSHQVTQMGQEVILRCVPISNHLYFYWYRQILGQKVEFLVSFYNNEISEKSEIFDDQFSVERPDGSNFTLKIRSTKLEDSAMYFCASRRQGDYGYTFGSGTRLTVV.

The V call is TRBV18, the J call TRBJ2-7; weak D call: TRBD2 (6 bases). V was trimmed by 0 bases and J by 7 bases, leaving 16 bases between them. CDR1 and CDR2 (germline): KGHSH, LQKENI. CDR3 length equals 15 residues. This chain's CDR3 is CASSPPGDSPREQYF. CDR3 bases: TGTGCCAGCTCACCACCAGGGGACTCCCCAAGAGAGCAGTACTTC.

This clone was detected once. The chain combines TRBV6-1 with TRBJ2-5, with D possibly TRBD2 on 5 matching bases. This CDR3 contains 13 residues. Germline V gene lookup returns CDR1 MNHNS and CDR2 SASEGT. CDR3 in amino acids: CATGGSLRVAPYF. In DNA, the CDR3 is TGTGCGACCGGAGGTAGCTTAAGGGTGGCGCCGTACTTC.

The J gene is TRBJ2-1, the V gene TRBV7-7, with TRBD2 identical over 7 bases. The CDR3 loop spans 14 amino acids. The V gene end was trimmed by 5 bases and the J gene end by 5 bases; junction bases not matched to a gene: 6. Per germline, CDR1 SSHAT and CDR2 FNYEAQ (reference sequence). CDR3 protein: CASSPGGSNNEQFF. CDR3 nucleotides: TGTGCCAGCAGCCCGGGAGGATCCAACAATGAGCAGTTCTTC.

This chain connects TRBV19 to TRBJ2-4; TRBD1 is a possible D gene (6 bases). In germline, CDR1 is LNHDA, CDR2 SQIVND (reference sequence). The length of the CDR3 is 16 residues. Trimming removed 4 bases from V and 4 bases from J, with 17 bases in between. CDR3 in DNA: TGTGCCAGTAGTACCGATCCCAGGGGAGCGAAAAACATTCAGTACTTC. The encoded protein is CASSTDPRGAKNIQYF.

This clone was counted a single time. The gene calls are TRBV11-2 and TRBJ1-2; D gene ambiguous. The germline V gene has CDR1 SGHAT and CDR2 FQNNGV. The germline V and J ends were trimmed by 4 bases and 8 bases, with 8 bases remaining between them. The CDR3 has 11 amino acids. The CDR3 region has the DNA TGTGCCAGCAGCTCCACTAACGGCTACACCTTC. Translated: CASSSTNGYTF.

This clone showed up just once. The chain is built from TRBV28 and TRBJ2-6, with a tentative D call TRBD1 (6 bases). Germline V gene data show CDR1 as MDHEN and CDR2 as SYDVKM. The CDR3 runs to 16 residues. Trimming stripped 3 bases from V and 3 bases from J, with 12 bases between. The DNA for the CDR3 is TGTGCCAGCAGTTTCTATGAGGGACATGGGGCCAACGTCCTGACTTTC. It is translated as CASSFYEGHGANVLTF.

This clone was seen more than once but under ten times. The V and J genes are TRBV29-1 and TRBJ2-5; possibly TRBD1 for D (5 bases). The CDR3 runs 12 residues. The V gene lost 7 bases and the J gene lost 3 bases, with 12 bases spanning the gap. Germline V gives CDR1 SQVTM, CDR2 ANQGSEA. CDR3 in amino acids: CSGEDKKETQYF. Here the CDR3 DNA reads TGCAGCGGTGAGGACAAGAAAGAGACCCAGTACTTC.

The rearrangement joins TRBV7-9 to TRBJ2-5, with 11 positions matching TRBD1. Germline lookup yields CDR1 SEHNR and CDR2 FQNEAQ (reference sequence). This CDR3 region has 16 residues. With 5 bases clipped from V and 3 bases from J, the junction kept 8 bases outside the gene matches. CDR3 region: CASSPTPGQGEETQYF. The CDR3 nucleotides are TGTGCCAGCAGCCCAACTCCGGGACAGGGGGAAGAGACCCAGTACTTC.

For the CDR3, the DNA is TGTGCCAGCAGTTACTCGAATGGACAGGAGCCCCAGCATTTT. Translated, it gives CASSYSNGQEPQHF. The chain carries TRBV6-5 and TRBJ1-5; 7 bases map to TRBD1. The CDR3 length is 14 residues. J was trimmed by 8 bases and V by 0 bases; bases with no gene match: 4. Per the germline V gene, CDR1 is MNHEY and CDR2 is SVGAGI.